One sample yielded the 13 T cell receptor beta chains listed below, sequenced in a study of T cells in localized non-small cell lung cancer. The repertoire was sequenced with immunoSEQ multiplex PCR; TCRdb's copy has only in-frame clones and lacks some. The table includes 15,000 to 20,000 clones, more than 85% detected once. The sample in question was peripheral blood, obtained before any cancer treatment. Receptors were obtained from a male donor at least 60 years old with stage II squamous cell lung carcinoma.

The chain combines TRBV7-3 with TRBJ2-5; D possibly corresponds to TRBD1 (5 bases). V gave up 5 bases and J gave up 7 bases, with 17 bases separating them. Germline CDR1 SGHTA, CDR2 FQGTGA. The CDR3 runs 14 residues. CDR3 in amino acids: CASSPGSSWGTQYF. DNA of the CDR3: TGTGCCAGCAGCCCAGGGTCCTCCTGGGGGACCCAGTACTTC.

V is TRBV19 and J is TRBJ2-5, with TRBD1 identical over 8 bases. The germline V gene encodes CDR1 LNHDA and CDR2 SQIVND (reference sequence). The CDR3 sequence is 16 residues long. The V gene end was trimmed by 4 bases and the J gene end by 6 bases; junction bases not matched to a gene: 13. The DNA for the CDR3 is TGTGCCAGTAGTACCAATAGACAGGGGATGGCGCAGACCCAGTACTTC. The encoded protein is CASSTNRQGMAQTQYF.

The rearrangement links TRBV7-2 to TRBJ2-5, with a weak D call TRBD1 (7 bases). Germline lookup yields CDR1 SGHTA and CDR2 FQGNSA. Trimming shortened V by 2 bases and J by 2 bases, and 24 bases separated the two germline ends. The CDR3 spans 19 residues. In DNA form, the CDR3 reads TGTGCCAGCAGCTTATGGTCGTCTGTCGCGGGACAGATACAAGAGACCCAGTACTTC. Residues: CASSLWSSVAGQIQETQYF.

The rearrangement uses TRBV9 and TRBJ2-3; 7 positions agree with TRBD2. The CDR3 is 16 amino acids. J gave up 0 bases and V 4 bases, and 8 bases lay outside the gene matches. Germline V gene lookup returns CDR1 SGDLS and CDR2 YYNGEE. Written as DNA, the CDR3 is TGTGCCAGCAGCCCCCGCCTAGCGGTGAGCACAGATACGCAGTATTTT. This codes for CASSPRLAVSTDTQYF.

This sequence joins TRBV27 and TRBJ1-6; perhaps TRBD1 as D (5 bases). V dropped 3 bases and J dropped 6 bases, with 12 bases sitting between them. Germline values: CDR1 MNHEY, CDR2 SMNVEV (reference sequence). There are 15 residues in the CDR3. The CDR3 reads CASSLVGQGNSPLHF. The CDR3, as DNA: TGTGCCAGCAGTTTGGTCGGGCAGGGTAATTCACCCCTCCACTTT.

The rearrangement links TRBV6-1 to TRBJ2-7; TRBD1 matches 11 bases. V dropped 5 bases and J dropped 4; count of bases not matched to a gene: 7. Germline-derived CDR1 and CDR2 are MNHNS and SASEGT. This CDR3 contains 15 residues. CDR3 bases: TGTGCCAGCAGTATACGGACAGGGGGCGAATACGAGCAGTACTTC. This codes for CASSIRTGGEYEQYF.

This clone is a singleton in its sample. This chain links TRBV19 with TRBJ2-2; tentative D call: TRBD2 (5 bases). The CDR3 is 13 amino acids. V was shortened by 1 base and J by 6 bases, with 6 bases between the two germline ends. Germline CDR1 reads LNHDA; CDR2 reads SQIVND (reference sequence). CDR3 region: CASSIVRAGELFF. CDR3 bases: TGTGCCAGTAGTATAGTGCGGGCCGGGGAGCTGTTTTTT.

A remark on this clone: The same CDR3 is also encoded by other DNA sequences in this sample. The chain carries TRBV5-4 and TRBJ1-2; D uncertain. This CDR3 contains 13 residues. Trimming pared 0 bases from V and 4 bases from J, leaving 7 bases between. Germline V gives CDR1 SGHNT, CDR2 YYREEE (reference sequence). The CDR3 nucleotides are TGTGCCAGCAGCTTGGAGGGCTCCTATGGCTACACCTTC. It yields the protein CASSLEGSYGYTF.

V usage is TRBV18 and J usage is TRBJ1-1; D remains ambiguous. Germline CDR1 and CDR2: KGHSH and LQKENI. The V gene lost 1 base and the J gene lost 0 bases, with 21 bases spanning the gap. The CDR3 totals 19 residues. The CDR3 DNA follows: TGTGCCAGCTCACCACGGGGTCGGCAACGTGCCTTCATGAACACTGAAGCTTTCTTT. This translates into CASSPRGRQRAFMNTEAFF.

The rearrangement joins TRBV18 to TRBJ2-3, with D perhaps assigned TRBD1 or TRBD2 (5 bases each). The CDR3 totals 15 residues. CDR1 and CDR2 from the germline V gene are KGHSH and LQKENI. Between the trimmed V and J ends, which lost 4 bases and 0 bases, there was a span of 11 bases. CDR3 region: CASSQRDPSTDTQYF. CDR3 in DNA: TGTGCCAGCTCACAACGGGACCCTAGCACAGATACGCAGTATTTT.

CDR3 nucleotide sequence: TGTGCCAGCAGCCCAGGGGAAGAGCTCTATGGCTACACCTTC. This codes for CASSPGEELYGYTF. The V gene is TRBV7-6, the J gene TRBJ1-2, with D maybe TRBD1 (6 bases). The V end was cut by 5 bases, the J end by 4 bases, with 14 bases between. There are 14 residues in the CDR3. The germline gives CDR1 SGHVS, CDR2 FNYEAQ.

This sequence joins TRBV19 and TRBJ2-7; possibly TRBD1 or TRBD2 for D (5 bases each). CDR3 size: 14 residues. Trimming left V 3 bases short and J 2 bases short, with 11 bases between. The germline CDR1 and CDR2 sequences are LNHDA and SQIVND (reference sequence). In DNA form, the CDR3 reads TGTGCCAGTAGTATTAAGACGGGGCCCTACGAGCAGTACTTC. Encoded protein: CASSIKTGPYEQYF.

This sequence joins TRBV29-1 and TRBJ2-1; maybe TRBD2 (6 bases). Germline CDR1 is SQVTM and CDR2 is ANQGSEA. The CDR3 consists of 12 residues. Trimming took 5 bases from V and 4 from J, leaving 9 bases between them. CDR3 nucleotide sequence: TGCAGCGTTTCCGGGACTTACAATGAGCAGTTCTTC. This codes for CSVSGTYNEQFF.